The present T cell receptor (beta chain) was sequenced within a study of T cell responses to AZD1222 COVID-19 vaccine. Profiled with immunoSEQ multiplex PCR; TCRdb holds only in-frame clones, not every one. This table has about 100,000 clones, about 93% appearing once. The V gene's germline CDR1 is SGHNT and CDR2 YENEEA. The length of the CDR3 is 14 residues. The V segment lost 4 bases and the J segment 7 bases; nucleotides outside the gene matches: 4. The TCR was taken from an adult in good health. The specimen comprised peripheral blood, sampled on day 0 of AZD1222 vaccination. The chain joins TRBV11-3 to TRBJ2-7; 13 bases fit TRBD2. The CDR3: CASSSPGLAGEQYF. As DNA, the CDR3 is TGTGCCAGCAGCTCCCCGGGACTAGCGGGAGAGCAGTACTTC.